Following are 17 T cell receptor beta chains from one sample sequenced in a study of long-term antiretroviral therapy in people with HIV. Running of the v3.0 immunoSEQ assay took place at survey level. Repertoires were generated with immunoSEQ multiplex PCR, while TCRdb's copy carries only in-frame clones and drops some. The data contain 14,000 or so clones, roughly 77% of them seen just once; the ten biggest clones take up 28%. Sequenced here: unsorted PBMCs, sampled 3.1 years after starting antiretroviral therapy. Every receptor here comes from a man aged 35 to 55 with HIV.

J is TRBJ2-7 and V is TRBV6-1, with TRBD2 matching 7 bases. The CDR3 totals 17 residues. The junction had 13 bases not matched to a gene; V was cut back by 4 bases and J by 1 base. CDR1 is MNHNS, CDR2 SASEGT, per germline. Written as DNA, the CDR3 is TGTGCCAGCAGTGTGCAGCGGGGCCCTGGTTCGTCCTACGAGCAGTACTTC. It yields the protein CASSVQRGPGSSYEQYF.

This clone was observed a few times. The rearrangement joins TRBV27 to TRBJ2-7; no clear D. CDR3 length: 13 amino acids. Germline lookup yields CDR1 MNHEY and CDR2 SMNVEV (reference sequence). The V end was cut by 10 bases, the J end by 2 bases, with 15 bases between. This CDR3 reads CATARSMAYEQYF. CDR3 coding DNA: TGTGCCACCGCACGGTCTATGGCCTACGAGCAGTACTTC.

The chain links TRBV7-9 to TRBJ1-6; 7 bases align to TRBD1. The CDR3 has 14 residues. J was trimmed by 9 bases and V by 5 bases; bases with no gene match: 7. The germline V gene has CDR1 SEHNR and CDR2 FQNEAQ (reference sequence). For the CDR3, the DNA is TGTGCCAGCAGCCCCACAGGGGAGGGTTCACCCCTCCACTTT. Amino acid sequence: CASSPTGEGSPLHF.

J is TRBJ2-1 and V is TRBV27; no definite D call. The CDR3 has 13 amino acids. CDR1 and CDR2 from the germline V gene are MNHEY and SMNVEV (reference sequence). V was pared by 6 bases and J by 5 bases, with 11 bases between. The CDR3 protein is CASRVGWNNEQFF. CDR3 bases: TGTGCCAGCAGGGTGGGATGGAACAATGAGCAGTTCTTC.

The chain carries TRBV19 and TRBJ1-5; 7 positions agree with TRBD1. Germline-derived CDR1 and CDR2 are LNHDA and SQIVND (reference sequence). Trimming removed 3 bases from V and 3 bases from J; junction bases left unmatched: 8. The CDR3 is made up of 16 amino acids. CDR3 loop: CASSMSGQADNQPQHF. The CDR3 DNA reads TGTGCCAGTAGTATGAGCGGACAGGCCGACAATCAGCCCCAGCATTTT.

The chain recombines TRBV19 with TRBJ2-3, with 7 bases identical to TRBD2. With 0 bases clipped from V and 2 bases from J, the junction kept 2 bases outside the gene matches. The CDR3 is 15 residues long. The germline V gene has CDR1 LNHDA and CDR2 SQIVND (reference sequence). The CDR3 region is CASSIDGRDTDTQYF. The CDR3 DNA is TGTGCCAGTAGTATAGATGGGAGGGACACAGATACGCAGTATTTT.

The J gene is TRBJ1-3, the V gene TRBV18; 8 bases map to TRBD1. The CDR3 covers 15 residues. Trimming at V came to 2 bases and at J to 5 bases, leaving 5 bases not matched to a gene. In germline, CDR1 is KGHSH, CDR2 LQKENI. The CDR3 loop is CASSPSRGQRNTIYF. The CDR3 DNA follows: TGTGCCAGCTCACCATCCAGGGGGCAAAGAAACACCATATATTTT.

There are a few counts of this clone. The chain employs TRBV27 and TRBJ1-2; 9 nucleotides agree with TRBD1. Trimming cost V 2 bases and J 7 bases; bases outside gene matches: 8. Germline assignment: CDR1 MNHEY and CDR2 SMNVEV (reference sequence). The CDR3 has 15 residues. In nucleotides, the CDR3 is TGTGCCAGCAGTTTAAAAACAGGGGGCATGGTTGGCTACACCTTC. Its protein is CASSLKTGGMVGYTF.

V usage is TRBV9 and J usage is TRBJ2-6; D could derive from TRBD1 or TRBD2 (6 bases each). The germline V gene has CDR1 SGDLS and CDR2 YYNGEE. The CDR3 runs to 18 residues. V gave up 0 bases and J gave up 0 bases, with 13 bases separating them. In DNA, the CDR3 is TGTGCCAGCAGCGTAGAGAGTCCGGGGGCCTCTGGGGCCAACGTCCTGACTTTC. This encodes CASSVESPGASGANVLTF.

The CDR3 is CASSREPADTGELFF. In DNA form, the CDR3 reads TGCGCCAGCAGCCGCGAACCAGCCGACACCGGGGAGCTGTTTTTT. The chain is built from TRBV5-1 and TRBJ2-2; D uncertain. Per the germline V gene, CDR1 is SGHRS and CDR2 is YFSETQ. This CDR3 region has 15 residues. V lost 4 bases and J lost 3, with 13 bases in between.

This clone came up a few times. This chain uses TRBV19 with TRBJ1-1, with D possibly matching TRBD1 (6 bases). Germline-derived CDR1 and CDR2 are LNHDA and SQIVND (reference sequence). The CDR3 has 16 amino acids. With 4 bases removed from V and 0 bases from J, the gap between germline ends came to 15 bases. CDR3 region: CASSTGGAGMNTEAFF. CDR3 bases: TGTGCCAGTAGTACGGGGGGCGCAGGCATGAACACTGAAGCTTTCTTT.

The chain uses TRBV7-8 and TRBJ2-5; no firm D call. V was trimmed by 1 base and J by 0 bases, leaving 6 bases between them. The CDR3 contains 14 residues. Germline V gives CDR1 SGHVS, CDR2 FQNEAQ. The chain's CDR3 is CASSLVGYQETQYF. In DNA form, the CDR3 reads TGTGCCAGCAGCTTAGTAGGGTACCAAGAGACCCAGTACTTC.

The chain combines TRBV27 with TRBJ2-7, with D hard to call. This CDR3 is 13 amino acids long. Germline CDR1 MNHEY, CDR2 SMNVEV (reference sequence). With 3 bases removed from V and 0 bases from J, the gap between germline ends came to 6 bases. The CDR3 loop is CASSLESSYEQYF. The CDR3 region has the DNA TGTGCCAGCAGTTTGGAGAGCTCCTACGAGCAGTACTTC.

There are a few counts of this clone. The chain uses TRBV11-3 and TRBJ2-2; no reliable D call. Germline V gives CDR1 SGHNT, CDR2 YENEEA. Trimming removed 1 base from V and 1 base from J, with 10 bases in between. The CDR3 totals 16 residues. CDR3 region: CASSLGVLMNTGELFF. The DNA for the CDR3 is TGTGCCAGCAGCTTAGGGGTCCTCATGAACACCGGGGAGCTGTTTTTT.

V and J are TRBV5-5 and TRBJ1-6; 7 positions agree with TRBD1. With V trimmed by 1 base and J by 7 bases, 11 bases remained unmatched. This CDR3 contains 17 residues. In germline, CDR1 is SGHKS, CDR2 YYEKEE (reference sequence). The CDR3 coding sequence is TGTGCCAGCAGCTTGCGGGACAGTAAACTCCAGAATTCACCCCTCCACTTT. This translates into CASSLRDSKLQNSPLHF.

The chain joins TRBV27 to TRBJ2-1; D not resolved. The V gene's germline CDR1 is MNHEY and CDR2 SMNVEV (reference sequence). V lost 8 bases to trimming and J lost 2 bases, with 7 bases between them. The CDR3 consists of 12 residues. CDR3 sequence (DNA): TGTGCCAGCGGGCCCCCCTACAATGAGCAGTTCTTC. Translated, it gives CASGPPYNEQFF.

J is TRBJ2-3 and V is TRBV7-6; the match to TRBD2 covers 7 bases. The CDR3 has 17 amino acids. The germline V gene encodes CDR1 SGHVS and CDR2 FNYEAQ. V dropped 2 bases and J dropped 0; count of bases not matched to a gene: 8. The CDR3 sequence is CASSLLGTTASTDTQYF. CDR3 DNA: TGTGCCAGCAGCTTACTCGGGACTACCGCTAGCACAGATACGCAGTATTTT.